The 31 T cell receptor beta chains presented below share a single source sample, sequenced in a study. TCRdb re-called the 5' RACE reads through MiXCR, storing one row per CDR3 protein. The repertoire holds about 50,000 distinct CDR3 sequences, with around 28% as singletons. Sequenced input: naive CD4+ T cells sorted from blood. Subset reported: naive CD4+ T cells, CD4+CD45RA+CD25-. Source of these receptors: a female donor with breast cancer.

This chain uses TRBV20-1 with TRBJ2-7, with D uncertain. CDR1 and CDR2 (germline): DFQATT, SNEGSKA (reference sequence). This CDR3 region has 14 residues. V was shortened by 2 bases and J by 4 bases, with 15 bases between the two germline ends. Here the CDR3 reads CSARPPEPPYEQYF. The CDR3 bases are TGCAGTGCTAGACCCCCGGAGCCTCCTTACGAGCAGTACTTC.

The chain is built from TRBV6-6 and TRBJ1-2, with TRBD1 as a possible D gene (5 bases). V was cut by 5 bases and J by 7 bases, with 11 bases left in between. The germline gives CDR1 MNHNY, CDR2 SVGAGI (reference sequence). The CDR3 consists of 12 residues. The CDR3 protein is CASSPSGGGYTF. The CDR3, as DNA: TGTGCCAGCAGTCCGTCGGGGGGTGGCTACACCTTC.

The CDR3 here is CASSSHSGANVLTF. The CDR3 nucleotides are TGTGCCAGCAGCTCCCATTCCGGGGCCAACGTCCTGACTTTC. This chain uses TRBV7-3 with TRBJ2-6; no definite D call. Germline V lookup: CDR1 SGHTA, CDR2 FQGTGA. The length of the CDR3 is 14 residues. Trimming took off 4 bases at V and 4 bases at J, with 8 bases between the two ends. The full variable domain, in which reference TRBV7-3 and TRBJ2-6 provide the parts outside the CDR3, is GAGVSQTPSNKVTEKGKYVELRCDPISGHTALYWYRQSLGQGPEFLIYFQGTGAADDSGLPNDRFFAVRPEGSVSTLKIQRTERGDSAVYLCASSSHSGANVLTFGAGSRLTVL.

By share, this clonotype ranks as medium-sized. V gene TRBV3-1 combines with J gene TRBJ2-7; 10 bases are a match to TRBD1. This CDR3 region has 15 residues. The germline V gene has CDR1 LGHDT and CDR2 YNNKEL (reference sequence). Trimming at V came to 4 bases and at J to 2 bases, leaving 5 bases not matched to a gene. In nucleotides, the CDR3 is TGTGCCAGCAGCCGGGGACAGGGGCATACCTACGAGCAGTACTTC. Its translation is CASSRGQGHTYEQYF.

The V and J genes are TRBV4-1 and TRBJ1-4, with unresolved D. The CDR3 has 15 residues. V was trimmed by 1 base and J by 4 bases, leaving 10 bases between them. The germline CDR1 and CDR2 sequences are MGHRA and YSYEKL. The CDR3 nucleotides read TGCGCCAGCAGCCAAGTTTGGGGATATAATGAAAAACTGTTTTTT. It translates to CASSQVWGYNEKLFF.

V and J are TRBV30 and TRBJ1-2; D may be TRBD1 (5 bases). The CDR3 has 14 amino acids. Germline CDR1 is GTSNPN and CDR2 is SVGIG (reference sequence). With 0 bases removed from V and 8 bases from J, the gap between germline ends came to 16 bases. The DNA for the CDR3 is TGTGCCTGGAGTGTACGCTCAGGGTCGGTGGGCTACACCTTC. Its protein product is CAWSVRSGSVGYTF.

The table lists this clonotype with many counts. The rearrangement links TRBV2 to TRBJ1-6; D remains ambiguous. This CDR3 comprises 14 residues. Germline lookup yields CDR1 SNHLY and CDR2 FYNNEI. V was cut by 0 bases and J by 5 bases, with 5 bases left in between. The CDR3 protein is CASSEAGDNSPLHF. DNA for the CDR3: TGTGCCAGCAGTGAAGCAGGCGATAATTCACCCCTCCACTTT.

The chain employs TRBV12-3 or TRBV12-4 and TRBJ2-1; D possibly matches TRBD1 or TRBD2 (5 bases each). V dropped 6 bases and J dropped 0 bases, with 12 bases sitting between them. The CDR3 contains 15 residues. In DNA, the CDR3 is TGTGCCAGCAGCCCATCGGGGACCTCCTACAATGAGCAGTTCTTC. Its protein is CASSPSGTSYNEQFF.

The rearrangement links TRBV10-3 to TRBJ1-5; 8 positions match TRBD1. CDR3 length: 16 residues. With V trimmed by 1 base and J by 4 bases, 6 bases remained unmatched. Germline loops: CDR1 ENHRY, CDR2 SYGVKD. This CDR3 is CAISEFLGQDNQPQHF. CDR3 sequence (DNA): TGTGCCATCAGTGAGTTCTTGGGACAGGATAATCAGCCCCAGCATTTT.

The table lists this clonotype with a few counts. V and J are TRBV7-9 and TRBJ1-4; D is unresolved. V was trimmed by 4 bases and J by 0 bases, leaving 6 bases between them. The V gene's germline CDR1 is SEHNR and CDR2 FQNEAQ (reference sequence). CDR3 length: 14 residues. The CDR3 protein is CASSSGATNEKLFF. The DNA for the CDR3 is TGTGCCAGCAGCTCAGGTGCAACTAATGAAAAACTGTTTTTT.

This clonotype occurred a few times. The rearrangement joins TRBV27 to TRBJ1-2; possibly TRBD1 for D (5 bases). The CDR3 runs to 13 residues. Germline CDR1 reads MNHEY; CDR2 reads SMNVEV (reference sequence). With 8 bases removed from V and 8 bases from J, the gap between germline ends came to 18 bases. As DNA, the CDR3 is TGTGCCAGCCGCCCCGGGGGGGAGGGCGGCTACACCTTC. Its protein product is CASRPGGEGGYTF.

This clonotype came up a few times. V usage is TRBV5-1 and J usage is TRBJ2-6; no firm D call. CDR1 SGHRS and CDR2 YFSETQ come from the germline V gene. The ends were cut back, 6 bases at V and 2 bases at J, with 9 bases in the middle. This CDR3 spans 14 amino acids. The CDR3 DNA reads TGCGCCAGCACTCAGGCCCCTGGGGCCAACGTCCTGACTTTC. Translated, it gives CASTQAPGANVLTF.

The rearrangement uses TRBV9 and TRBJ1-5; TRBD1 might be the D (6 bases). Deletions cut 4 bases from V and 4 bases from J, with 9 bases between. CDR1 and CDR2 from the germline V gene are SGDLS and YYNGEE. The CDR3 length is 13 residues. The CDR3 spells CASSWDINQPQHF. The DNA of the CDR3 is TGTGCCAGCAGCTGGGACATTAATCAGCCCCAGCATTTT.

The genes are TRBV5-1 and TRBJ1-1, with D tentatively TRBD1 (6 bases). The germline CDR1 and CDR2 sequences are SGHRS and YFSETQ. The CDR3 contains 14 residues. V was cut by 5 bases and J by 0 bases, with 11 bases left in between. Here the CDR3 reads CASRSGQMNTEAFF. CDR3 DNA: TGCGCCAGCAGGTCGGGACAAATGAACACTGAAGCTTTCTTT. The complete variable domain, with remaining parts taken from reference TRBV5-1 and TRBJ1-1, reads KAGVTQTPRYLIKTRGQQVTLSCSPISGHRSVSWYQQTPGQGLQFLFEYFSETQRNKGNFPGRFSGRQFSNSRSEMNVSTLELGDSALYLCASRSGQMNTEAFFGQGTRLTVV.

The J gene is TRBJ1-2, the V gene TRBV9; possibly TRBD1 for D (5 bases). V gave up 4 bases and J gave up 4 bases, with 17 bases separating them. Germline V CDR1 and CDR2: SGDLS, YYNGEE. The CDR3 consists of 15 residues. This CDR3 is CASSPSPGRTYGYTF. Here the CDR3 DNA reads TGTGCCAGCAGCCCATCCCCGGGACGGACCTATGGCTACACCTTC.

V gene TRBV3-1 combines with J gene TRBJ2-2; a possible D gene is TRBD2 (6 bases). This CDR3 spans 17 amino acids. Trimming removed 1 base from V and 4 bases from J, with 16 bases in between. Germline V gives CDR1 LGHDT, CDR2 YNNKEL (reference sequence). The CDR3 bases are TGTGCCAGCAGCCAAGGGTACGGAGGGAGTAGCACCGGGGAGCTGTTTTTT. Residues: CASSQGYGGSSTGELFF. The whole variable domain, remainder taken from reference TRBV3-1 and TRBJ2-2, is DTAVSQTPKYLVTQMGNDKSIKCEQNLGHDTMYWYKQDSKKFLKIMFSYNNKELIINETVPNRFSPKSPDKAHLNLHINSLELGDSAVYFCASSQGYGGSSTGELFFGEGSRLTVL.

This rearrangement joins TRBV4-1 to TRBJ1-6; 8 positions agree with TRBD1. Germline values: CDR1 MGHRA, CDR2 YSYEKL. This CDR3 contains 17 residues. The junction had 15 bases not matched to a gene; V was cut back by 4 bases and J by 10 bases. Here the CDR3 DNA reads TGCGCCAGCAGCCTCCTCACAGGGGGTTCCTTTCGGTCACCCCTCCACTTT. Its protein is CASSLLTGGSFRSPLHF.

The V call is TRBV3-1, the J call TRBJ2-7; TRBD2 matches at 7 bases. Losses at the gene ends were 0 bases for V and 5 bases for J; bases not matched to a gene: 7. CDR3 size: 15 residues. In germline, CDR1 is LGHDT, CDR2 YNNKEL (reference sequence). This CDR3 reads CASSQDAQRGHEQYF. In DNA, the CDR3 is TGTGCCAGCAGCCAAGACGCGCAGCGGGGCCACGAGCAGTACTTC.

The chain uses TRBV7-3 and TRBJ2-1; TRBD2 matches at 11 bases. The germline gives CDR1 SGHTA, CDR2 FQGTGA. V gave up 5 bases and J gave up 7 bases; unmatched junction bases: 7. The CDR3 is made up of 15 amino acids. CDR3 residues: CASSQTSGSYNEQFF. The CDR3 DNA reads as TGTGCCAGCAGCCAAACTAGCGGGAGTTATAATGAGCAGTTCTTC.

This clonotype occurred a few times. The gene calls are TRBV7-2 and TRBJ1-1, with D perhaps TRBD1 (5 bases). There are 12 residues in the CDR3. V was shortened by 1 base and J by 12 bases, with 12 bases between the two germline ends. Looked up from germline, CDR1 is SGHTA and CDR2 is FQGNSA. The CDR3 reads CASSLDGTRTFF. As DNA, the CDR3 is TGTGCCAGCAGCTTAGATGGGACCAGAACTTTCTTT.

This clonotype has more than one count but fewer than ten. The chain combines TRBV29-1 with TRBJ1-1; D remains unclear. The CDR3 runs to 11 residues. Germline lookup yields CDR1 SQVTM and CDR2 ANQGSEA. V gave up 4 bases and J gave up 0 bases, with 3 bases separating them. In DNA form, the CDR3 reads TGCAGCGTTGGGGTGAACACTGAAGCTTTCTTT. This codes for CSVGVNTEAFF.

This chain links TRBV20-1 with TRBJ2-2; no reliable D call. The CDR3 consists of 12 residues. The germline gives CDR1 DFQATT, CDR2 SNEGSKA (reference sequence). V lost 7 bases and J lost 2, with 8 bases in between. As DNA, the CDR3 is TGCAGTGGAACTAAAAACACCGGGGAGCTGTTTTTT. It yields the protein CSGTKNTGELFF.

Notes on this clonotype: An end of the junction differs from the germline gene, which may be a read error. The chain combines TRBV20-1 with TRBJ2-7; 12 bases are shared with TRBD2. Germline assignment: CDR1 DFQATT and CDR2 SNEGSKA (reference sequence). The CDR3 totals 14 residues. The CDR3 here is CGASKGLAGSGQYF. CDR3 DNA sequence: TGCGGTGCTTCCAAGGGACTAGCGGGCTCCGGGCAGTACTTC.

The CDR3 loop reads CATKDDWTGEEAFF. The CDR3 DNA reads as TGTGCCACCAAGGACGATTGGACAGGCGAAGAAGCTTTCTTT. The chain carries TRBV6-2 or TRBV6-3 and TRBJ1-1; the match to TRBD1 covers 7 bases. This CDR3 has 14 residues. Losses at the gene ends were 10 bases for V and 8 bases for J; bases not matched to a gene: 16. The germline V gene encodes CDR1 MNHEY and CDR2 SVGEGT.

The CDR3 is CASSVSRTGGYTF. The CDR3, as DNA: TGTGCCAGCAGTGTATCTAGGACGGGTGGCTACACCTTC. V and J are TRBV6-1 and TRBJ1-2; D unclear. The V and J ends lost 4 bases and 7 bases respectively, with 13 bases between them. Looked up from germline, CDR1 is MNHNS and CDR2 is SASEGT. This CDR3 has 13 residues.

This clonotype was observed at least ten times. The chain joins TRBV6-2 or TRBV6-3 to TRBJ1-5; 8 bases map to TRBD1. The trim removed 2 bases at V and 7 bases at J, leaving 4 bases unmatched. Germline-derived CDR1 and CDR2 are MNHEY and SVGEGT. CDR3 length: 14 residues. In DNA form, the CDR3 reads TGTGCCAGCAGTTACAACAGGGGGGGACAGCCCCAGCATTTT. This codes for CASSYNRGGQPQHF.

The J gene is TRBJ2-1, the V gene TRBV6-2 or TRBV6-3; the match to TRBD2 covers 10 bases. The CDR3 spans 17 residues. Germline lookup yields CDR1 MNHEY and CDR2 SVGEGT. V was clipped by 11 bases and J by 2 bases; unmatched bases: 15. CDR3 loop: CAGRSGLAKGTYNEQFF. Here the CDR3 DNA reads TGTGCCGGCCGGTCGGGACTAGCGAAAGGGACCTACAATGAGCAGTTCTTC.

In regard to this clonotype: An end of the junction differs from the germline gene, which may be a read error. This chain connects TRBV20-1 to TRBJ2-1; 9 positions match TRBD2. Per germline, CDR1 DFQATT and CDR2 SNEGSKA (reference sequence). The CDR3 contains 18 residues. CDR3 coding DNA: TGCAGTGCTAGAGATCACCGTGACGCGGGAGGGCTTAACAATGAGAAGTTCTTC. This encodes CSARDHRDAGGLNNEKFF.

V and J are TRBV28 and TRBJ1-2; D may be TRBD1 (5 bases). The ends were cut back, 6 bases at V and 7 bases at J, with 18 bases in the middle. Germline CDR1 and CDR2: MDHEN and SYDVKM. The CDR3 runs to 14 residues. CDR3 sequence (DNA): TGTGCCAGCAGCTTTAGCGTCCGGGACGGTGGCTACACCTTC. This encodes CASSFSVRDGGYTF.

The chain links TRBV7-6 to TRBJ1-6, with D possibly TRBD1 on 6 matching bases. V was clipped by 4 bases and J by 5 bases, with 12 bases between them. Per germline, CDR1 SGHVS and CDR2 FNYEAQ. The CDR3 is made up of 15 amino acids. The CDR3 DNA sequence: TGTGCCAGCAGCTCCACCGGGACAAATAATTCACCCCTCCACTTT. Encoded protein: CASSSTGTNNSPLHF.

This chain links TRBV29-1 with TRBJ1-2; the D is unclear. With 5 bases removed from V and 12 bases from J, the gap between germline ends came to 13 bases. From germline, CDR1 is SQVTM and CDR2 ANQGSEA. The CDR3 is made up of 10 amino acids. The CDR3 sequence is CSVRGKGHTF. CDR3 nucleotides: TGCAGCGTTCGTGGAAAGGGCCACACCTTC. Looking up the rest from reference TRBV29-1 and TRBJ1-2 gives the full variable domain: SAVISQKPSRDICQRGTSLTIQCQVDSQVTMMFWYRQQPGQSLTLIATANQGSEATYESGFVIDKFPISRPNLTFSTLTVSNMSPEDSSIYLCSVRGKGHTFGSGTRLTVV.